The rows below give T cell receptor beta chains drawn from one sample of a study of blood T cells in healthy people across ages. TCRdb reprocessed the 5' RACE reads via MiXCR and lists one record per CDR3 protein. Here the sample spans about 1.8 million distinct CDR3 sequences, roughly 50% being singletons. The specimen sequenced was blood. Receptors were obtained from a woman aged 40 to 50 in good health. CDR3s include the opening cysteine and the closing phenylalanine or tryptophan. The order of the fields is clone size, CDR3 length, V gene, D gene, J gene, CDR3 DNA, CDR3 protein. The D gene is left open where the match is weak. Expanded clones get a size class; other rows say once, few or many, or leave the size out.

many	14	TRBV4-3	TRBD2	TRBJ2-1	TGCGCCAGCAGCCAAGATAGACTAGCGGGAGAGCAGTTCTTC	CASSQDRLAGEQFF
-	17	TRBV12-3/TRBV12-4	-	TRBJ2-6	TGTGCCAGCAGTTCATCTCAGGGGAAGCCTGGGGCCAACGTCCTGACTTTC	CASSSSQGKPGANVLTF
-	17	TRBV10-3	-	TRBJ2-1	TGTGCCATCAGTGAGTTGCGCCCCCGAGCTCGCGGGGATGAGCAGTTCTTC	CAISELRPRARGDEQFF
-	14	TRBV5-1	-	TRBJ2-3	TGCGCCAGCAGCTTGACAAACCCTGGGGATACGCAGTATTTT	CASSLTNPGDTQYF
-	11	TRBV20-1	-	TRBJ1-1	TGCAGTTCCGGCATCAACACTGAAGCTTTCTTT	CSSGINTEAFF
few	13	TRBV2	-	TRBJ2-3	TGTGCCAGCAGTCACGACTCCCAAGATACGCAGTATTTT	CASSHDSQDTQYF
few	15	TRBV7-2	-	TRBJ2-5	TGTGCCAGCAGCTCCCCGGGTCGGGGGAGGAAGACCCAGTACTTC	CASSSPGRGRKTQYF
few	19	TRBV21-1	-	TRBJ2-6	TGTGCCAGCAGCAAAGGGAAATTGGGGAAATACTCTGGGGCCAACGTCCTGACTTTC	CASSKGKLGKYSGANVLTF
-	17	TRBV7-2	TRBD1	TRBJ2-7	TGTGCCAGCAGCTTCGGGGGTTTGACAGGGGGTTTTGGCGAGCAGTACTTC	CASSFGGLTGGFGEQYF
few	14	TRBV20-1	-	TRBJ2-7	TGCAGTGCTCGACCGGGATTTAGCTTCCACGAGCAGTACTTC	CSARPGFSFHEQYF
-	14	TRBV15	-	TRBJ2-5	TGTGCCACCAGCAGAGCTATACCTTCCCTGCCGCAGTACTTC	CATSRAIPSLPQYF
few	14	TRBV6-5	TRBD1	TRBJ1-2	TGTGCCAGCAGTGGACAGGGGGCTTTGTATGGCTACACCTTC	CASSGQGALYGYTF
-	15	TRBV5-5	-	TRBJ1-2	TGTGCCAGCAGCTTGGTTCAGGGAGTTAACTATGGCTACACCTTC	CASSLVQGVNYGYTF
-	14	TRBV20-1	-	TRBJ1-1	TGCAGTGCCCGACTTTTGGGCAGGGGCACTGAAGCTTTCTTT	CSARLLGRGTEAFF
-	18	TRBV7-4	TRBD2	TRBJ2-1	TGTGCCAGCACTTTCCCTAGCGGGGGCAAGAGCTCCTACAATGAGCAGTTCTTC	CASTFPSGGKSSYNEQFF
-	12	TRBV20-1	-	TRBJ2-1	TGCAGTGCTAGAGACCTATCAGCAGAGCAGTTCTTC	CSARDLSAEQFF
-	17	TRBV29-1	TRBD2	TRBJ2-1	TGCAGCGTTGCGCTAGCGGGGGCGGGGGTTTCCTACAATGAGCAGTTCTTC	CSVALAGAGVSYNEQFF